This T cell receptor (beta chain) emerged from a study of T-cell memory formation after mild COVID-19. Whole-study results and caveats: Clones contracting over day 15 to 85 were CD4/CD8 balanced, with later expanders leaning CD4+.

Comments on this clonotype: Its target is not known.

The trim removed 1 base at V and 0 bases at J, leaving 8 bases unmatched. Germline CDR1 is SGHVS and CDR2 is FQNEAQ. The CDR3 length is 17 residues. TCRdb used MiXCR to reprocess the 5' RACE reads, holding one entry per CDR3 protein. The sample shows 250,000 to 400,000 distinct CDR3 sequences, roughly an eighth of them seen only once. The receptor's source is a man aged 18 to 30 who had mild COVID-19 (a few samples of this study predate the infection). Cell type and time point are not known. Sample: PBMCs or a T cell subset sorted from them (not recorded which). V gene TRBV7-8 combines with J gene TRBJ1-2, with TRBD1 matching 7 bases. This chain's CDR3 is CASSLVLTGAANYGYTF. CDR3 nucleotide sequence: TGTGCCAGCAGCTTAGTTCTCACAGGGGCAGCTAACTATGGCTACACCTTC.